This T cell receptor (beta chain) was identified in a study of OX40 agonist ivuxolimab in advanced cancers. About the study: Ivuxolimab, an agonist antibody against OX40 (CD134), was given to patients.

Repertoires were generated with immunoSEQ multiplex PCR, while TCRdb's copy carries only in-frame clones and drops some. This sample has roughly 64,000 clones; roughly 87% occur once, and the top ten carry roughly 0.77%. V lost 0 bases, J lost 9 bases, and 7 bases lay in between. The germline gives CDR1 SGHTS, CDR2 YDEGEE. The CDR3 consists of 12 residues. This sequence was found in an adult with an advanced solid tumor such as melanoma, head and neck, liver or kidney cancer. The chain links TRBV5-8 to TRBJ1-3; tentatively, D is TRBD1 (5 bases). Sequencing used CD4+ or CD8+ T cells sorted from blood, obtained in a trial of the OX40 agonist ivuxolimab. For the CDR3, the DNA is TGTGCCAGCAGCTTGGAGGGGACCACCATATATTTT. This codes for CASSLEGTTIYF.